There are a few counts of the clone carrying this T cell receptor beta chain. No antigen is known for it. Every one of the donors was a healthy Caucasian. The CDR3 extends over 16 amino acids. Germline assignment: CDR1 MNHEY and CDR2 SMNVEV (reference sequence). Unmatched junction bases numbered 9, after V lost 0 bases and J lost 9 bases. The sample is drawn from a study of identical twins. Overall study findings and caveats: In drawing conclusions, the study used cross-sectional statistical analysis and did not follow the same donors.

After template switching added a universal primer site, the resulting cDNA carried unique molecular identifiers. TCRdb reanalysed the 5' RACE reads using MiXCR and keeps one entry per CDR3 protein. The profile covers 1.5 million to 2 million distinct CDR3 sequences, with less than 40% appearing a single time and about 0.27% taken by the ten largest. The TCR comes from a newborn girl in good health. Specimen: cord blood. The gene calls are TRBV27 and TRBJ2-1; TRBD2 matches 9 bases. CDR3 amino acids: CASSLSIRGRGGEQFF. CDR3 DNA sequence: TGTGCCAGCAGTTTATCGATCCGGGGGCGGGGGGGTGAGCAGTTCTTC.